These 10 T cell receptor beta chains originate from one sample sequenced in a study of blood T cell repertoires in COVID-19. Libraries were prepared by immunoSEQ multiplex PCR; TCRdb keeps only in-frame clonotypes and omits some of them. The sample comprises about 270,000 clones, approximately 92% of which are singletons, and approximately 2.5% rests with the top ten. The sequenced material came from PBMCs or T cells enriched from blood (not recorded which). These receptors were obtained from a woman aged 18-29 years who had recovered from COVID-19.

The rearrangement joins TRBV12-3 or TRBV12-4 to TRBJ2-1; D uncertain. The V end was cut by 1 base, the J end by 5 bases, with 6 bases between. The CDR3 spans 13 residues. The DNA of the CDR3 is TGTGCCAGCAGTTTAGGACTTAACAATGAGCAGTTCTTC. Residues: CASSLGLNNEQFF.

The rearrangement uses TRBV5-6 and TRBJ1-2; the match to TRBD1 covers 8 bases. With V trimmed by 0 bases and J by 4 bases, 5 bases remained unmatched. Germline CDR1 SGHDT, CDR2 YYEEEE. The CDR3 contains 15 residues. CDR3 in amino acids: CASSLVTGGRYGYTF. CDR3 sequence (DNA): TGTGCCAGCAGCTTGGTAACAGGGGGTCGCTATGGCTACACCTTC.

The CDR3 DNA reads TGTGCCAGCGGCGGTGCCGGGACTAGTTCGTCCGAGCAGTACTTC. As protein: CASGGAGTSSSEQYF. V and J are TRBV2 and TRBJ2-7, with TRBD2 matching 8 bases. Germline V gene lookup returns CDR1 SNHLY and CDR2 FYNNEI. The CDR3 is made up of 15 amino acids. With V trimmed by 8 bases and J by 6 bases, 15 bases remained unmatched.

This chain connects TRBV3-1 (or the pseudogene TRBV3-2) to TRBJ1-2; a possible D gene is TRBD1 (5 bases). V dropped 0 bases and J dropped 7 bases, with 15 bases sitting between them. Germline CDR1 reads LGHDT; CDR2 reads YNNKEL (reference sequence). The CDR3 runs to 15 residues. DNA of the CDR3: TGTGCCAGCAGCCAAGAGAGTCTGTACGGGGGTGGCTACACCTTC. Translation: CASSQESLYGGGYTF.

The chain carries TRBV5-5 and TRBJ2-7; 10 positions match TRBD2. The V segment lost 4 bases and the J segment 1 base; nucleotides outside the gene matches: 2. The germline V gene encodes CDR1 SGHKS and CDR2 YYEKEE (reference sequence). The CDR3 is 14 residues long. CDR3 protein: CASSTTSGSYEQYF. CDR3 coding DNA: TGTGCCAGCAGCACGACTAGCGGGTCCTACGAGCAGTACTTC.

V gene TRBV30 combines with J gene TRBJ1-1, with TRBD1 identical over 7 bases. The CDR3 runs to 18 residues. Germline CDR1 and CDR2: GTSNPN and SVGIG (reference sequence). V gave up 3 bases and J gave up 0 bases; unmatched junction bases: 16. CDR3 loop: CAWRDPGRDSSLNTEAFF. The CDR3 DNA is TGTGCCTGGAGGGATCCAGGCCGGGACAGTTCATTGAACACTGAAGCTTTCTTT.

The CDR3 region is CASSFESSLAEAGELFF. CDR3 DNA sequence: TGTGCCAGCAGCTTTGAGAGTTCACTAGCGGAGGCCGGGGAGCTGTTTTTT. The chain couples TRBV7-9 to TRBJ2-2, with 8 bases fitting TRBD2. This CDR3 is 17 amino acids long. Germline values: CDR1 SEHNR, CDR2 FQNEAQ (reference sequence). Trimming cost V 3 bases and J 6 bases; bases outside gene matches: 12.

This clone has a handful of counts. The chain couples TRBV3-1 (or the pseudogene TRBV3-2) to TRBJ2-7, with D uncertain. The CDR3 has 13 residues. Germline-derived CDR1 and CDR2 are LGHDT and YNNKEL (reference sequence). Trimming shortened V by 6 bases and J by 3 bases, and 12 bases separated the two germline ends. As DNA, the CDR3 is TGTGCCAGCAGGCTAAACGGTGACTACGAGCAGTACTTC. It yields the protein CASRLNGDYEQYF.

This chain uses TRBV10-3 with TRBJ2-7, with D perhaps TRBD1 (5 bases). The CDR3 has 14 residues. Germline CDR1 is ENHRY and CDR2 is SYGVKD. Trimming cost V 7 bases and J 2 bases, with 15 bases left between them. The CDR3 region has the DNA TGTGCCATCACCCGTGGGCAGGGAACCTACGAGCAGTACTTC. Translation gives CAITRGQGTYEQYF.

This chain connects TRBV10-2 to TRBJ1-1; no reliable D call. Germline CDR1 reads WSHSY; CDR2 reads SAAADI. This CDR3 region has 15 residues. Trimming stripped 5 bases from V and 5 bases from J, with 18 bases between. The CDR3 sequence is CASSLTDSWRTEAFF. In DNA form, the CDR3 reads TGCGCCAGCAGTTTGACGGACTCTTGGCGGACTGAAGCTTTCTTT.